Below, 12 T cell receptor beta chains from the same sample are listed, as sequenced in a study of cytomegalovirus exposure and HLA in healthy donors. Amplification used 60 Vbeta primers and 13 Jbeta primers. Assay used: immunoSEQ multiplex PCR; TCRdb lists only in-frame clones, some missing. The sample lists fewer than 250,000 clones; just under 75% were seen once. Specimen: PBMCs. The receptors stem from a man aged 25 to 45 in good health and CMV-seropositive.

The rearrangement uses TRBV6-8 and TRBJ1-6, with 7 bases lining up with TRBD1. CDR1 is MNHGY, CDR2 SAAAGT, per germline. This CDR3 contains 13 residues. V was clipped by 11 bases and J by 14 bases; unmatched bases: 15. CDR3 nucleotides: TGTGCCCAGCAGGAGAACAGGGGCGAAACCCTCCACTTT. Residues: CAQQENRGETLHF.

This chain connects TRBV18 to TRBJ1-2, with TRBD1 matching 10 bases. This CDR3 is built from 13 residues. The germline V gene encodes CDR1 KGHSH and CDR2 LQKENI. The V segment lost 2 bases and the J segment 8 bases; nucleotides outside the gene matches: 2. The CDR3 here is CASSPGTGVGYTF. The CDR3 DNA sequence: TGTGCCAGCTCACCAGGGACAGGGGTGGGCTACACCTTC.

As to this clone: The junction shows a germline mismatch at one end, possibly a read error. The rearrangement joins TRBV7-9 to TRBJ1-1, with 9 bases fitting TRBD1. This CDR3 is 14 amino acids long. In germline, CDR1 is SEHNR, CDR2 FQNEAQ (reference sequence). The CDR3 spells CASNLQGADTEAFF. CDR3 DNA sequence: TGTGCCAGCAACTTACAGGGGGCGGACACTGAAGCTTTCTTT.

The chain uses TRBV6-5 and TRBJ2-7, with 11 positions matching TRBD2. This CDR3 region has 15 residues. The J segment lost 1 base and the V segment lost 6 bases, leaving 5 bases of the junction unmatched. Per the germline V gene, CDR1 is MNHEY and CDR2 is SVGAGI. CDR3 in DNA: TGTGCCAGCAGGCCTACTAGCGGGGGATCCTACGAGCAGTACTTC. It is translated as CASRPTSGGSYEQYF.

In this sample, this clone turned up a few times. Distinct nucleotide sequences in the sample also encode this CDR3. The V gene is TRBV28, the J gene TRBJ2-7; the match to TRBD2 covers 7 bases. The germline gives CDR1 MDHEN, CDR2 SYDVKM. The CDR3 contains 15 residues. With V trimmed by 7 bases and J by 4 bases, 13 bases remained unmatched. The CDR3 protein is CASTSRGGPLYEQYF. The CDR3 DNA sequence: TGTGCCAGCACCTCACGCGGGGGACCCCTTTACGAGCAGTACTTC.

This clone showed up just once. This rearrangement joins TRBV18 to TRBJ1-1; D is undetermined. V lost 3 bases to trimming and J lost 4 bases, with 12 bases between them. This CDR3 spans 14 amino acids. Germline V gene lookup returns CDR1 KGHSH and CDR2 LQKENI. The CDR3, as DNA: TGTGCCAGCTCACCCCGGGGTACGGGCACTGAAGCTTTCTTT. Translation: CASSPRGTGTEAFF. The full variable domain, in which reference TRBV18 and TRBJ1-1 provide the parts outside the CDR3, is NAGVMQNPRHLVRRRGQEARLRCSPMKGHSHVYWYRQLPEEGLKFMVYLQKENIIDESGMPKERFSAEFPKEGPSILRIQQVVRGDSAAYFCASSPRGTGTEAFFGQGTRLTVV.

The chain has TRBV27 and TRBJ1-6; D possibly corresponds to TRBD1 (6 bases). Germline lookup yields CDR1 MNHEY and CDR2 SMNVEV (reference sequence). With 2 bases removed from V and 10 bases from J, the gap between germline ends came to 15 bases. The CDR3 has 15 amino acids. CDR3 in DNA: TGTGCCAGCAGTTTAAGTATCGGGACACGATCACCCCTCCACTTT. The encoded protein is CASSLSIGTRSPLHF.

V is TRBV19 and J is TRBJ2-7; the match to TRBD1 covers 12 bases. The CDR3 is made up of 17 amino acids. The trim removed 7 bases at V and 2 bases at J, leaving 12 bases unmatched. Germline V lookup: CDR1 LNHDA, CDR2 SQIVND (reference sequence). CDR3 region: CASNPLVGQGATYEQYF. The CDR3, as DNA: TGTGCCAGTAATCCCCTGGTGGGACAGGGGGCCACCTACGAGCAGTACTTC.

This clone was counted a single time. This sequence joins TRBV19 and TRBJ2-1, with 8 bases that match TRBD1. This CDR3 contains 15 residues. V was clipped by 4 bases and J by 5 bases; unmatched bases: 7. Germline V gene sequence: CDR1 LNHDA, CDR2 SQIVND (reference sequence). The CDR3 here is CASSTGQGRHNEQFF. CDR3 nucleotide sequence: TGTGCCAGTAGTACCGGACAGGGACGGCACAATGAGCAGTTCTTC. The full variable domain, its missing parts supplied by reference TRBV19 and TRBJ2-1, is DGGITQSPKYLFRKEGQNVTLSCEQNLNHDAMYWYRQDPGQGLRLIYYSQIVNDFQKGDIAEGYSVSREKKESFPLTVTSAQKNPTAFYLCASSTGQGRHNEQFFGPGTRLTVL.

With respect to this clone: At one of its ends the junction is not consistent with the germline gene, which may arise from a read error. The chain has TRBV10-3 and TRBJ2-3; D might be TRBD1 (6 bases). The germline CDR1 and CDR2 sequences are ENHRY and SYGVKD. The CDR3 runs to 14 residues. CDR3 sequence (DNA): TGTGCCAGCAGTAGCACTGAAGGACAGCACAGGCCGTATTTT. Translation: CASSSTEGQHRPYF.

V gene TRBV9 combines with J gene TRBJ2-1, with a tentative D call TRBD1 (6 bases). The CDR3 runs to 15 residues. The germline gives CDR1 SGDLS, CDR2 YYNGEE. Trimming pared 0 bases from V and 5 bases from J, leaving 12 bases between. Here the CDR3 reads CASSVGWGPNNEQFF. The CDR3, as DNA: TGTGCCAGCAGCGTAGGCTGGGGGCCAAACAATGAGCAGTTCTTC.

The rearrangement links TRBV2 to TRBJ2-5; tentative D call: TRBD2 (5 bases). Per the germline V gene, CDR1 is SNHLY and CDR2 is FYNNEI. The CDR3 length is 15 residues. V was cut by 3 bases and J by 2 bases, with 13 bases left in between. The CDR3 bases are TGTGCCAGCAGTGAGAGTGTCTGGAGGCAAGAGACCCAGTACTTC. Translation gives CASSESVWRQETQYF.